What follows is one T cell receptor beta chain and its context. Deletions cut 6 bases from V and 3 bases from J, with 21 bases between. The CDR3 is 16 amino acids. Germline V lookup: CDR1 SNHLY, CDR2 FYNNEI. This entry belongs to a study of CD8 T cells in Susac syndrome. RNA in amounts of about 0.5 to 1 ug was reverse transcribed with random hexamers. Amplification of TCR beta CDR3 by immunoSEQ multiplex PCR spanned 54 Vbeta and 13 Jbeta. TCRdb recomputed calls from the immunoSEQ multiplex PCR reads with MiXCR, one row per CDR3 protein. The repertoire holds about 89,000 distinct CDR3 sequences, with approximately 92% as singletons.

The TCR sequence derives from a human donor in good health. This chain links TRBV2 with TRBJ2-7, with D possibly being TRBD1 or TRBD2 (5 bases each). Sequencing was done on a sample of CD8+ T cells from PBMCs. This CDR3 is CASSTPGTPLGYEQYF. As DNA, the CDR3 is TGTGCCAGCAGCACTCCCGGGACGCCTCTGGGCTACGAGCAGTACTTC. The complete variable domain, with remaining parts taken from reference TRBV2 and TRBJ2-7, reads EPEVTQTPSHQVTQMGQEVILRCVPISNHLYFYWYRQILGQKVEFLVSFYNNEISEKSEIFDDQFSVERPDGSNFTLKIRSTKLEDSAMYFCASSTPGTPLGYEQYFGPGTRLTVT.